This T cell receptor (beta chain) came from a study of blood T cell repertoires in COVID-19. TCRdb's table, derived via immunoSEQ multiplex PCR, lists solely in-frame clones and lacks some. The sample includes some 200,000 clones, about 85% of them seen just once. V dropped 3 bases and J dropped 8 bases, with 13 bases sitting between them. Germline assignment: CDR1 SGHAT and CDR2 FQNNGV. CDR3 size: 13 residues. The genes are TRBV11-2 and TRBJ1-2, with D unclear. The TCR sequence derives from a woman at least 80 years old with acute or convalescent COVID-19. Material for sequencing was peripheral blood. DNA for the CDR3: TGTGCCAGCAGCTTCGGCAGCCCGGGGGGCTACACCTTC. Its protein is CASSFGSPGGYTF.